Presented here are 26 T cell receptor beta chains from one specimen sequenced in a study of cytomegalovirus exposure and HLA in healthy donors (dated by TCRdb to the late 2010s). The library relied on the immunoSEQ multiplex PCR assay. For the multiplex PCR, a mixture combining 60 forward primers for TCR Vbeta segments and 13 reverse primers for TCR Jbeta segments was used. What TCRdb holds here is the immuneACCESS table cut down to in-frame rearrangements. Part of the clones is not present; checked against another copy, under half of the missing clones reflect an unresolved V gene, and the others are unexplained. Across this sample there are around 200,000 clones, with approximately 80% seen only once. The ten biggest clones cover 0.6% to 0.7% of the sample. The sample comprised PBMCs. These receptors were taken from a boy aged 5-17 years in good health and CMV-seronegative.

This clone was observed a handful of times. The chain links TRBV7-2 to TRBJ2-1, with D possibly TRBD2 on 5 matching bases. This CDR3 contains 15 residues. Germline lookup yields CDR1 SGHTA and CDR2 FQGNSA. The V and J ends lost 5 bases and 12 bases respectively, with 23 bases between them. The CDR3 loop is CASSPTPRHPSGQFF. CDR3 sequence (DNA): TGTGCCAGCAGCCCGACCCCCCGACACCCCAGCGGGCAGTTCTTC.

This chain uses TRBV7-2 with TRBJ2-5; D not certain. Trimming took 2 bases from V and 3 from J, leaving 16 bases between them. CDR1 is SGHTA, CDR2 FQGNSA, per germline. The CDR3 totals 16 residues. The CDR3 is CASSLPRFGQEETQYF. CDR3 coding DNA: TGTGCCAGCAGCTTACCACGCTTTGGGCAGGAAGAGACCCAGTACTTC.

V usage is TRBV19 and J usage is TRBJ1-5; TRBD1 matches 7 bases. This CDR3 has 17 amino acids. The V gene end was trimmed by 1 base and the J gene end by 6 bases; junction bases not matched to a gene: 12. Germline lookup yields CDR1 LNHDA and CDR2 SQIVND (reference sequence). CDR3 sequence: CASSIGEGGVGSQPQHF. The DNA of the CDR3 is TGTGCCAGTAGTATAGGTGAAGGGGGCGTTGGAAGTCAGCCCCAGCATTTT.

The chain uses TRBV4-2 and TRBJ1-2; D is perhaps TRBD1 (5 bases). In germline, CDR1 is LGHNA, CDR2 YNFKEQ. The CDR3 is made up of 12 amino acids. V was clipped by 0 bases and J by 7 bases, with 6 bases between them. The CDR3 DNA follows: TGTGCCAGCAGCCAAGAAAGGGGTGGCTACACCTTC. Amino acid sequence: CASSQERGGYTF.

The chain has TRBV11-3 and TRBJ1-2, with a tentative D call TRBD1 (6 bases). CDR1 is SGHNT, CDR2 YENEEA, per germline. V was shortened by 5 bases and J by 9 bases, with 16 bases between the two germline ends. The CDR3 runs 13 residues. The CDR3 nucleotides read TGTGCCAGCAGCGCCGAGGACAGTTTAAGCTACACCTTC. It yields the protein CASSAEDSLSYTF. Full variable domain (outside the CDR3, taken from reference TRBV11-3 and TRBJ1-2): EAGVVQSPRYKIIEKKQPVAFWCNPISGHNTLYWYLQNLGQGPELLIRYENEEAVDDSQLPKDRFSAERLKGVDSTLKIQPAELGDSAVYLCASSAEDSLSYTFGSGTRLTVV.

This clone was seen more than once but under ten times. V is TRBV7-2 and J is TRBJ2-5; 7 nucleotides agree with TRBD2. Unmatched junction bases numbered 8, after V lost 6 bases and J lost 1 base. In germline, CDR1 is SGHTA, CDR2 FQGNSA. The CDR3 covers 15 residues. As DNA, the CDR3 is TGTGCCAGCAGACTTGGGGCGGGAGCCCAAGAGACCCAGTACTTC. Its protein is CASRLGAGAQETQYF.

The chain couples TRBV5-1 to TRBJ2-1, with D maybe TRBD1 (5 bases). Germline V gene sequence: CDR1 SGHRS, CDR2 YFSETQ. Trimming stripped 0 bases from V and 9 bases from J, with 10 bases between. The CDR3 sequence is 13 residues long. This chain's CDR3 is CASSLGGQVEQFF. CDR3 DNA sequence: TGCGCCAGCAGCTTGGGGGGCCAGGTTGAGCAGTTCTTC.

The V gene is TRBV5-8, the J gene TRBJ1-4; D is perhaps TRBD1 (5 bases). CDR1 is SGHTS, CDR2 YDEGEE, per germline. This CDR3 has 14 amino acids. The germline V and J ends were trimmed by 2 bases and 7 bases, with 12 bases remaining between them. The DNA for the CDR3 is TGTGCCAGCAGCTTCCAGGGAGGAAGTGAAAAACTGTTTTTT. Protein sequence: CASSFQGGSEKLFF.

This clone has only a few counts. This chain uses TRBV29-1 with TRBJ1-1; TRBD1 might be the D (5 bases). CDR1 SQVTM and CDR2 ANQGSEA come from the germline V gene. Deletions cut 5 bases from V and 4 bases from J, with 17 bases between. The CDR3 is 14 residues long. DNA of the CDR3: TGCAGCGTTCTGGGTGGGGGGAGGAGCACTGAAGCTTTCTTT. Translated: CSVLGGGRSTEAFF. The full variable domain, with the rest looked up from reference TRBV29-1 and TRBJ1-1, is SAVISQKPSRDICQRGTSLTIQCQVDSQVTMMFWYRQQPGQSLTLIATANQGSEATYESGFVIDKFPISRPNLTFSTLTVSNMSPEDSSIYLCSVLGGGRSTEAFFGQGTRLTVV.

The chain combines TRBV5-6 with TRBJ2-7; TRBD1 agrees at 7 bases. The V gene end was trimmed by 0 bases and the J gene end by 0 bases; junction bases not matched to a gene: 3. Germline V CDR1 and CDR2: SGHDT, YYEEEE. The CDR3 runs 15 residues. The CDR3 spells CASSLVGQLSYEQYF. CDR3 DNA: TGTGCCAGCAGCTTGGTGGGACAGCTCTCCTACGAGCAGTACTTC.

This clone came up a few times. The J gene is TRBJ1-2, the V gene TRBV4-1; D is undetermined. Trimming took off 0 bases at V and 2 bases at J, with 7 bases between the two ends. Germline lookup yields CDR1 MGHRA and CDR2 YSYEKL. The CDR3 has 14 amino acids. As DNA, the CDR3 is TGCGCCAGCAGCCAAGATCCAGGAAACTATGGCTACACCTTC. This sequence encodes CASSQDPGNYGYTF.

This rearrangement joins TRBV7-8 to TRBJ2-3; TRBD2 agrees at 11 bases. Germline CDR1 and CDR2: SGHVS and FQNEAQ. V shed 4 bases, J shed 0 bases, and the junction held 9 bases outside the gene matches. The CDR3 is made up of 18 amino acids. The CDR3 reads CASSSSASGRISTDTQYF. CDR3 DNA: TGTGCCAGCAGCTCAAGCGCTAGCGGGAGGATTAGCACAGATACGCAGTATTTT.

The chain uses TRBV11-3 and TRBJ2-7, with 10 bases lining up with TRBD1. Germline lookup yields CDR1 SGHNT and CDR2 YENEEA. This CDR3 is built from 13 residues. V lost 5 bases and J lost 6; bases outside the gene matches: 4. The CDR3 DNA follows: TGTGCCAGCAGCCTGGGACAGGGGACCGAGCAGTACTTC. This translates into CASSLGQGTEQYF.

This clone showed up just a few times. This sequence joins TRBV2 and TRBJ1-2; TRBD1 matches at 12 bases. The germline V gene has CDR1 SNHLY and CDR2 FYNNEI. This CDR3 has 14 residues. The trim removed 4 bases at V and 4 bases at J, leaving 1 base unmatched. The DNA of the CDR3 is TGTGCCAGCAGTGGGGACAGGGGGCTCTATGGCTACACCTTC. Amino acids: CASSGDRGLYGYTF.

This sequence joins TRBV27 and TRBJ2-7, with 8 bases identical to TRBD1. V was clipped by 2 bases and J by 4 bases; unmatched bases: 1. CDR3 length: 13 residues. Germline V CDR1 and CDR2: MNHEY, SMNVEV (reference sequence). The chain's CDR3 is CASSLRDRYEQYF. DNA of the CDR3: TGTGCCAGCAGTTTACGGGACAGGTACGAGCAGTACTTC.

This sequence joins TRBV9 and TRBJ2-7, with D possibly matching TRBD1 (5 bases). Germline assignment: CDR1 SGDLS and CDR2 YYNGEE. The CDR3 runs to 14 residues. V dropped 0 bases and J dropped 6 bases, with 13 bases sitting between them. The chain's CDR3 is CASSVGSRASEQYF. The CDR3 DNA is TGTGCCAGCAGCGTAGGGTCCAGGGCGAGCGAGCAGTACTTC. Looking up the rest from reference TRBV9 and TRBJ2-7 gives the full variable domain: DSGVTQTPKHLITATGQRVTLRCSPRSGDLSVYWYQQSLDQGLQFLIQYYNGEERAKGNILERFSAQQFPDLHSELNLSSLELGDSALYFCASSVGSRASEQYFGPGTRLTVT.

The chain recombines TRBV7-9 with TRBJ2-1, with 10 bases matching TRBD2. V shed 5 bases, J shed 11 bases, and the junction held 6 bases outside the gene matches. The germline V gene has CDR1 SEHNR and CDR2 FQNEAQ (reference sequence). The CDR3 is made up of 13 amino acids. CDR3: CASSPSGGVKQFF. The CDR3 coding sequence is TGTGCCAGCAGCCCTAGCGGGGGAGTAAAGCAGTTCTTC.

V usage is TRBV5-6 and J usage is TRBJ1-4, with TRBD1 as a possible D gene (5 bases). The V gene's germline CDR1 is SGHDT and CDR2 YYEEEE. V shed 2 bases and J shed 8 bases, with 25 bases lying between them. This CDR3 is built from 18 residues. The CDR3 loop is CASSLALTHTGGVEKLFF. For the CDR3, the DNA is TGTGCCAGCAGCTTAGCCTTAACCCACACAGGTGGGGTGGAAAAACTGTTTTTT.

The chain carries TRBV4-1 and TRBJ1-1; 8 nucleotides agree with TRBD1. CDR1 MGHRA and CDR2 YSYEKL come from the germline V gene. The junction had 8 bases not matched to a gene; V was cut back by 2 bases and J by 0 bases. This CDR3 spans 17 amino acids. CDR3 nucleotide sequence: TGCGCCAGCAGCCAACCACCCCAGGGGGCGATGAACACTGAAGCTTTCTTT. It is translated as CASSQPPQGAMNTEAFF.

The rearrangement joins TRBV5-6 to TRBJ1-2; a weak D match, TRBD1 (6 bases). V lost 4 bases and J lost 8, with 15 bases in between. CDR3 length: 13 amino acids. Germline V gene lookup returns CDR1 SGHDT and CDR2 YYEEEE. This CDR3 is CASSRTTGIGYTF. DNA for the CDR3: TGTGCCAGCAGCCGAACAACAGGGATCGGCTACACCTTC.

The chain uses TRBV27 and TRBJ2-1; 9 nucleotides align to TRBD1. The germline V gene encodes CDR1 MNHEY and CDR2 SMNVEV (reference sequence). There are 14 residues in the CDR3. Unmatched junction bases numbered 8, after V lost 7 bases and J lost 7 bases. As DNA, the CDR3 is TGTGCCAGCACCGGGGGACAGGGATTGAATGAGCAGTTCTTC. This sequence encodes CASTGGQGLNEQFF.

Concerning this clone: The sample contains more than one DNA sequence encoding this CDR3. The chain carries TRBV10-3 and TRBJ1-5, with D possibly TRBD1 on 6 matching bases. Germline lookup yields CDR1 ENHRY and CDR2 SYGVKD. The CDR3 length is 13 residues. V lost 4 bases and J lost 2, with 6 bases in between. The CDR3 DNA reads TGTGCCATCAGTGGGACAGGCAATCAGCCCCAGCATTTT. It yields the protein CAISGTGNQPQHF.

The sample holds one count of this clone. The chain is built from TRBV11-2 and TRBJ2-5; 7 bases map to TRBD2. After removal of 3 bases from V and 5 bases from J, the junction contained 6 bases not matched to a gene. CDR1 is SGHAT and CDR2 is FQNNGV in the germline V gene. The CDR3 is 14 amino acids. CDR3 loop: CASSFDRGGETQYF. The CDR3 DNA follows: TGTGCCAGCAGCTTCGACCGGGGAGGGGAGACCCAGTACTTC.

The rearrangement uses TRBV30 and TRBJ1-4; D not resolved. Trimming took off 4 bases at V and 5 bases at J, with 11 bases between the two ends. Looked up from germline, CDR1 is GTSNPN and CDR2 is SVGIG (reference sequence). The CDR3 contains 13 residues. The CDR3 nucleotides are TGTGCCTGGAACGCAGATTTAAATGAAAAACTGTTTTTT. It translates to CAWNADLNEKLFF.

The chain combines TRBV11-3 with TRBJ2-5; TRBD1 agrees at 9 bases. Losses at the gene ends were 5 bases for V and 2 bases for J; bases not matched to a gene: 6. The CDR3 extends over 15 amino acids. Germline CDR1 reads SGHNT; CDR2 reads YENEEA. The CDR3 spells CASSPYGQGQETQYF. In DNA form, the CDR3 reads TGTGCCAGCAGCCCATATGGACAGGGGCAAGAGACCCAGTACTTC.

V usage is TRBV4-2 and J usage is TRBJ1-2; possible D gene TRBD1, 5 bases. CDR1 LGHNA and CDR2 YNFKEQ come from the germline V gene. This CDR3 has 14 residues. The V and J ends lost 2 bases and 5 bases respectively, with 12 bases between them. The CDR3 reads CASSQTGVEYGYTF. The CDR3 bases are TGTGCCAGCAGCCAAACGGGGGTCGAGTATGGCTACACCTTC.